The T cell receptor beta chain under discussion was sequenced for a study of T cell responses to AZD1222 COVID-19 vaccine. General study findings and limits: At study baseline, merely a handful of AZD1222 recipients were seropositive. Spike was spanned by vaccine-associated CD4 TCRs, with dominance at 160-218 and 743-854.

This clone showed up just a few times. Antigen specificity is unknown. The CDR3 length is 11 residues. The ends were cut back, 5 bases at V and 3 bases at J, with 7 bases in the middle. In germline, CDR1 is DFQATT, CDR2 SNEGSKA (reference sequence). Assay used: immunoSEQ multiplex PCR; TCRdb lists only in-frame clones, some missing. This sample has about 66,000 clones, with over 80% found just once. The V and J genes are TRBV20-1 and TRBJ1-1; D unresolved. The sequences come from peripheral blood, collected 28 days after the second dose of the MenACWY control vaccine. The TCR comes from an adult who received the MenACWY meningococcal vaccine as a control. The CDR3, as DNA: TGCAGTGCTGACATGGACACTGAAGCTTTCTTT. Protein sequence: CSADMDTEAFF.